These 2 T cell receptor beta chains were all obtained from the same sample, sequenced in a study of Ad26.COV2.S vaccination and SARS-CoV-2 variants. Some clones are missing from TCRdb's copy, which holds only in-frame ones; the method was immunoSEQ multiplex PCR. There are about 320,000 clones in the sample; 85% occur only once, and about 2.1% lies in the top ten. Noted treatment: 15 to 20 received Ad26.COV2.S at low or high dose, single or two shots; 5 received placebo; per-sample allocation not given. Day 63 following the first vaccine or placebo injection was when the samples were taken. The specimen comprised peripheral blood, sampled in a trial of Ad26.COV2.S vaccine versus placebo. These receptors were obtained from a person between 18 and 65 years old who received the Ad26.COV2.S COVID-19 vaccine or a placebo.

The chain is built from TRBV5-1 and TRBJ1-2, with TRBD1 identical over 7 bases. Losses at the gene ends were 4 bases for V and 0 bases for J; bases not matched to a gene: 3. Germline V gene data show CDR1 as SGHRS and CDR2 as YFSETQ. The length of the CDR3 is 14 residues. The CDR3 bases are TGCGCCAGCAGCATGGACAGGTCTAACTATGGCTACACCTTC. Protein product: CASSMDRSNYGYTF. The full variable domain, its missing parts supplied by reference TRBV5-1 and TRBJ1-2, is KAGVTQTPRYLIKTRGQQVTLSCSPISGHRSVSWYQQTPGQGLQFLFEYFSETQRNKGNFPGRFSGRQFSNSRSEMNVSTLELGDSALYLCASSMDRSNYGYTFGSGTRLTVV.

This chain links TRBV30 with TRBJ1-2; no clear D gene. Germline loops: CDR1 GTSNPN, CDR2 SVGIG (reference sequence). The CDR3 covers 12 residues. V was clipped by 2 bases and J by 3 bases, with 7 bases between them. CDR3 coding DNA: TGTGCCTGGAGTCCACCTCACTATGGCTACACCTTC. Translation: CAWSPPHYGYTF.